This is a list of T cell receptor beta chains from one sample in a study of blood T cell repertoires in COVID-19. Measured with immunoSEQ multiplex PCR; TCRdb has only the in-frame clones, and not every one. The repertoire holds 210,000 or so clones, with around 83% as singletons. The sequenced sample was peripheral blood. These TCRs come from a man aged 45-60 years with active or convalescent COVID-19. The conserved cysteine and the conserved F or W are not part of the CDR3 here. A D gene is named only where the DNA matches it firmly.

ASSPGTGTRAF TRBV7-2 TRBD1 TRBJ1-1
ASSLTGTANEKLF TRBV7-2 NA TRBJ1-4
ASSSTDSLNEKLF TRBV5-1 NA TRBJ1-4
ASSYRGQSEAF TRBV6-6 TRBD1 TRBJ1-1
ASSLDRGGRYTEAF TRBV5-1 NA TRBJ1-1
ASSVQGNTEAF TRBV19 NA TRBJ1-1
ASSLVAGRTEAF TRBV7-8 NA TRBJ1-1
ASSQSGTNNEQF TRBV19 TRBD2 TRBJ2-1
ASRGSGLGNSPLH TRBV5-1 NA TRBJ1-6
ASSHQNSNTEAF TRBV6-2/TRBV6-3 NA TRBJ1-1
AWSSDRANEKLF TRBV30 TRBD1 TRBJ1-4
ASSQNRDTPQETQY TRBV3-1/TRBV3-2 NA TRBJ2-5
ASSYEPSGSSYEQY TRBV5-4 TRBD2 TRBJ2-7
ASSPLDRGVNEKLF TRBV10-3 NA TRBJ1-4
ATWTGADTQY TRBV6-5 TRBD1 TRBJ2-3
ASRKTAYNSPLH TRBV6-5 NA TRBJ1-6
ASGHRDRVDYEQY TRBV7-9 TRBD1 TRBJ2-7
ASSAGTGSPLH TRBV9 NA TRBJ1-6
AHSPGVSSNQPQH TRBV27 NA TRBJ1-5
AISGQIYEQY TRBV10-3 NA TRBJ2-7
ASSPGQSEAF TRBV16 TRBD1 TRBJ1-1
ASSIPGNYGYT TRBV19 NA TRBJ1-2
AWSDLRGVQPQH TRBV30 NA TRBJ1-5
ASSRRQGEGGYT TRBV19 TRBD1 TRBJ1-2
ASSLSRQGAFFHNSPLH TRBV27 TRBD1 TRBJ1-6
ASKSALRRETQY TRBV6-5 NA TRBJ2-5
ASSAGQGHTGELF TRBV5-1 TRBD1 TRBJ2-2
ASSQDPRKNTEAF TRBV14 NA TRBJ1-1
ASSPSSYEQY TRBV6-6 NA TRBJ2-7
ASSLVVRGEETQY TRBV27 NA TRBJ2-5
ASSSAGSSGNTIY TRBV5-8 NA TRBJ1-3
ASSMDRVREKLF TRBV18 TRBD1 TRBJ1-4
ASSLAGPGNSPLH TRBV5-1 NA TRBJ1-6
ASSLSGFEAF TRBV7-2 NA TRBJ1-1
ASSFVADTEAF TRBV5-8 NA TRBJ1-1
ASSFRRGGSTDTQY TRBV5-6 TRBD2 TRBJ2-3
ASSQGPVPGELF TRBV4-3 NA TRBJ2-2
ASSQERARIY TRBV3-1/TRBV3-2 NA TRBJ1-3
ASSDYIDGYT TRBV2 NA TRBJ1-2
ASSLPSLRGANVLT TRBV5-1 NA TRBJ2-6
ASSSGEKFPGELF TRBV9 NA TRBJ2-2
ASSFAGVGYGYT TRBV27 NA TRBJ1-2